This TCR beta chain came from a study of identical twins. General observations from the study: For cord blood, abundant beta clonotypes had fewer insertions, unlike memory repertoires, which showed none. Compared with unrelated sharing, twin-shared out-of-frame alpha sequences had more low-probability sequences.

CDR3 size: 11 residues. The germline V gene has CDR1 SQVTM and CDR2 ANQGSEA. The V end lost 7 bases, the J end lost 6 bases, and 11 bases lay between the germline ends. This clonotype was counted only a few times. What it binds is not known. TCRdb re-analysed the 5' RACE reads in MiXCR, keeping a single row per CDR3 protein. The table shows 1,800,000 or so distinct CDR3 sequences, with about 30% occurring only once. The sample was cord blood. The chain uses TRBV29-1 and TRBJ2-3; D uncertain. This TCR was sampled from a newborn girl in good health. The CDR3 loop is CSATVGDTQYF. CDR3 nucleotide sequence: TGCAGCGCCACCGTAGGGGATACGCAGTATTTT.